The 20 T cell receptor beta chains presented below share a single source sample, sequenced in a study of CD8+ T cells in alopecia areata. In each case, RNA was isolated and then reverse transcribed into cDNA as the sequencing template. Here immunoSEQ multiplex PCR was the method, and the copy in TCRdb shows in-frame clones only, minus some. Among hundreds of thousands of clones, around two thirds were seen once, and the ten largest hold 1.2%. The sample consisted of CD4+ T cells sorted from blood, taken at week 0. The receptors here all came from a human donor with alopecia areata.

This chain joins TRBV29-1 and TRBJ1-2; D is undetermined. This CDR3 comprises 13 residues. Per germline, CDR1 SQVTM and CDR2 ANQGSEA. V was trimmed by 5 bases and J by 7 bases, leaving 17 bases between them. CDR3 in amino acids: CSVKILTAGGYTF. CDR3 in DNA: TGCAGCGTTAAAATATTGACGGCGGGTGGCTACACCTTC.

This chain uses TRBV4-3 with TRBJ1-1; maybe TRBD1 (5 bases). CDR3 length: 13 residues. CDR1 and CDR2 from the germline V gene are LGHNA and YSLEER. V was clipped by 2 bases and J by 11 bases, with 15 bases between them. The CDR3 nucleotides read TGCGCCAGCAGCCAAACCGACAGTCTCAGGGCTTTCTTT. Translation: CASSQTDSLRAFF.

The chain employs TRBV7-2 and TRBJ2-3, with 15 positions matching TRBD2. CDR1 and CDR2 (germline): SGHTA, FQGNSA. J gave up 0 bases and V 5 bases, and 6 bases lay outside the gene matches. There are 18 residues in the CDR3. CDR3 nucleotides: TGTGCCAGCAGCCTTCGGACTAGCGGGGGGGCTAGCACAGATACGCAGTATTTT. It encodes CASSLRTSGGASTDTQYF.

This sequence joins TRBV6-5 and TRBJ1-1; tentative D call: TRBD1 (5 bases). The CDR3 is made up of 13 amino acids. Germline CDR1 is MNHEY and CDR2 is SVGAGI. Trimming pared 7 bases from V and 0 bases from J, leaving 9 bases between. The CDR3 is CASNFRVNTEAFF. The CDR3 nucleotides are TGTGCCAGCAATTTCAGGGTGAACACTGAAGCTTTCTTT.

The rearrangement links TRBV5-7 to TRBJ2-3; the D is unclear. TRBV5-7 is sorted into the ORF group, with uncertain function. V lost 0 bases, J lost 11 bases, and 7 bases lay in between. The CDR3 extends over 11 amino acids. This chain's CDR3 is CASSLAFEQYF. The CDR3 DNA follows: TGTGCCAGCAGCTTGGCCTTCGAGCAGTATTTT.

The V and J genes are TRBV30 and TRBJ1-2; 8 positions match TRBD1. Germline trimming cut 5 bases from V and 6 bases from J; bases unmatched to any gene: 5. CDR3 size: 12 residues. Germline values: CDR1 GTSNPN, CDR2 SVGIG (reference sequence). The CDR3 sequence is CAWSRGRDGYTF. DNA for the CDR3: TGTGCCTGGTCCAGGGGGCGGGATGGCTACACCTTC.

This rearrangement joins TRBV2 to TRBJ1-1; D remains unclear. The CDR3 consists of 13 residues. V was pared by 7 bases and J by 3 bases, with 12 bases between. Germline V CDR1 and CDR2: SNHLY, FYNNEI. The CDR3 loop is CASIEEAHTEAFF. As DNA, the CDR3 is TGTGCCAGCATCGAAGAGGCCCACACTGAAGCTTTCTTT.

This clone was seen a few times. The V and J genes are TRBV18 and TRBJ2-1; no definite D call. CDR3 length: 14 amino acids. Trimming left V 2 bases short and J 5 bases short, with 10 bases between. In germline, CDR1 is KGHSH, CDR2 LQKENI. The CDR3 DNA is TGTGCCAGCTCACCAGTTATGCAAGACAATGAGCAGTTCTTC. Protein sequence: CASSPVMQDNEQFF.

The chain joins TRBV6-6 to TRBJ2-1; 12 positions match TRBD2. V shed 0 bases and J 5 bases; nucleotides not matched to a gene: 2. CDR1 and CDR2 from the germline V gene are MNHNY and SVGAGI (reference sequence). CDR3 size: 16 residues. CDR3 nucleotide sequence: TGTGCCAGCAGTTACTCGCTAGCGGGGGGGAACAATGAGCAGTTCTTC. This sequence encodes CASSYSLAGGNNEQFF.

This rearrangement joins TRBV25-1 to TRBJ1-4, with D possibly matching TRBD1 (5 bases). CDR3 size: 15 residues. V shed 5 bases and J shed 8 bases, with 18 bases lying between them. Per germline, CDR1 MGHDK and CDR2 SYGVNS. The CDR3 nucleotides are TGTGCCAGCAGTACCTCCGGGCAGGGCGTGGAAAAACTGTTTTTT. Encoded protein: CASSTSGQGVEKLFF.

The J gene is TRBJ2-3, the V gene TRBV29-1, with D perhaps matching TRBD1 (7 bases). The CDR3 covers 13 residues. Germline V gives CDR1 SQVTM, CDR2 ANQGSEA. Trimming shortened V by 3 bases and J by 1 base, and 8 bases separated the two germline ends. The DNA for the CDR3 is TGCAGCGTTGACAGGGGGGGCACAGATACGCAGTATTTT. Amino acids: CSVDRGGTDTQYF.

This clone has only one observation. This chain's CDR3 is CSVRDRVDEQFF. The DNA of the CDR3 is TGCAGCGTCCGGGACAGGGTCGATGAGCAGTTCTTC. The V and J genes are TRBV29-1 and TRBJ2-1, with 9 nucleotides matching TRBD1. This CDR3 region has 12 residues. Germline assignment: CDR1 SQVTM and CDR2 ANQGSEA. V lost 6 bases, J lost 8 bases, and 5 bases stayed unmatched.

This clone has only a few counts. This sequence joins TRBV25-1 and TRBJ2-3; D remains unclear. The CDR3 is 12 amino acids. V shed 3 bases and J shed 5 bases, with 6 bases lying between them. The germline CDR1 and CDR2 sequences are MGHDK and SYGVNS. CDR3 residues: CASSDSGDTQYF. CDR3 nucleotide sequence: TGTGCCAGCAGTGATAGTGGAGATACGCAGTATTTT.

J is TRBJ1-1 and V is TRBV5-1; 8 bases line up with TRBD1. This CDR3 contains 16 residues. J was trimmed by 3 bases and V by 4 bases; bases with no gene match: 11. Germline V gene data show CDR1 as SGHRS and CDR2 as YFSETQ. CDR3 loop: CASSPGTTGVYTEAFF. The CDR3 bases are TGCGCCAGCAGCCCCGGTACGACAGGGGTATACACTGAAGCTTTCTTT. Full variable domain (remainder filled in from reference TRBV5-1 and TRBJ1-1): KAGVTQTPRYLIKTRGQQVTLSCSPISGHRSVSWYQQTPGQGLQFLFEYFSETQRNKGNFPGRFSGRQFSNSRSEMNVSTLELGDSALYLCASSPGTTGVYTEAFFGQGTRLTVV.

This clone came up once. V is TRBV12-5 and J is TRBJ1-6; no reliable D call. Germline V gene data show CDR1 as LGHNT and CDR2 as FRNRAP. V was cut by 0 bases and J by 8 bases, with 11 bases left in between. The CDR3 extends over 15 amino acids. The CDR3 protein is CASGLVMGGHSPLHF. The DNA of the CDR3 is TGTGCTAGTGGTTTGGTCATGGGCGGACATTCACCCCTCCACTTT.

The V call is TRBV29-1, the J call TRBJ2-1; TRBD2 matches 8 bases. CDR1 SQVTM and CDR2 ANQGSEA come from the germline V gene. The J segment lost 3 bases and the V segment lost 4 bases, leaving 5 bases of the junction unmatched. The CDR3 is 14 residues long. CDR3 sequence reads: CSVGGGGYYNEQFF. The CDR3 DNA is TGCAGCGTTGGAGGCGGGGGGTACTACAATGAGCAGTTCTTC.

The chain links TRBV30 to TRBJ1-3, with D possibly TRBD1 on 5 matching bases. The V end lost 0 bases, the J end lost 4 bases, and 10 bases lay between the germline ends. The CDR3 covers 14 residues. Germline lookup yields CDR1 GTSNPN and CDR2 SVGIG (reference sequence). CDR3: CAWSVKGSGNTIYF. CDR3 DNA sequence: TGTGCCTGGAGTGTAAAGGGGAGCGGAAACACCATATATTTT. Full variable domain (missing parts from reference TRBV30 and TRBJ1-3): SQTIHQWPATLVQPVGSPLSLECTVEGTSNPNLYWYRQAAGRGLQLLFYSVGIGQISSEVPQNLSASRPQDRQFILSSKKLLLSDSGFYLCAWSVKGSGNTIYFGEGSWLTVV.

This clone was picked up a small number of times. V and J are TRBV5-4 and TRBJ1-2; D is perhaps TRBD1 (5 bases). Trimming took 4 bases from V and 6 from J, leaving 13 bases between them. Germline assignment: CDR1 SGHNT and CDR2 YYREEE (reference sequence). The CDR3 has 13 amino acids. In DNA, the CDR3 is TGTGCCAGCAGCCCGCCTCAGGGCGATGGCTACACCTTC. This codes for CASSPPQGDGYTF.

The J gene is TRBJ2-7, the V gene TRBV9, with D possibly TRBD1 on 6 matching bases. The CDR3 runs to 15 residues. Germline V gives CDR1 SGDLS, CDR2 YYNGEE. V was cut by 2 bases and J by 2 bases, with 14 bases left in between. CDR3 amino acids: CASSVTAQGTYEQYF. CDR3 DNA: TGTGCCAGCAGCGTCACGGCCCAGGGGACCTACGAGCAGTACTTC. Combining the CDR3 with reference TRBV9 and TRBJ2-7 gives the whole variable domain DSGVTQTPKHLITATGQRVTLRCSPRSGDLSVYWYQQSLDQGLQFLIQYYNGEERAKGNILERFSAQQFPDLHSELNLSSLELGDSALYFCASSVTAQGTYEQYFGPGTRLTVT.

The chain carries TRBV30 and TRBJ1-5; TRBD1 is a possible D gene (6 bases). The germline V and J ends were trimmed by 0 bases and 5 bases, with 8 bases remaining between them. This CDR3 has 13 residues. CDR1 and CDR2 (germline): GTSNPN, SVGIG (reference sequence). CDR3 protein: CAWSVKGDQPQHF. CDR3 DNA: TGTGCCTGGAGTGTGAAGGGGGATCAGCCCCAGCATTTT.